One and the same sample provided the 24 T cell receptor beta chains below, sequenced in a study of T cells in Graves' hyperthyroidism and ophthalmopathy. Amplified TCR beta CDR3 regions came from RNA transcripts. The study used the HTBI primer set for a first-round RT-PCR of the TCR CDR3. TCRdb processed the multiplex PCR reads anew with MiXCR; each CDR3 protein has one entry. The sample has about 520,000 distinct CDR3 sequences, approximately 25% seen once. Sequencing was carried out using blood. These TCRs come from a woman aged 25-40 years with Graves' ophthalmopathy.

This clonotype was observed many times. V is TRBV20-1 and J is TRBJ2-2; the D gene is possibly TRBD2 (5 bases). CDR3 size: 14 residues. Per germline, CDR1 DFQATT and CDR2 SNEGSKA (reference sequence). Trimming left V 6 bases short and J 3 bases short, with 14 bases between. DNA of the CDR3: TGCAGTGCGGGTACGGGTAGCGACACCGGGGAGCTGTTTTTT. Protein sequence: CSAGTGSDTGELFF.

The rearrangement links TRBV5-1 to TRBJ2-7; D is unclear. The CDR3 loop spans 15 amino acids. Looked up from germline, CDR1 is SGHRS and CDR2 is YFSETQ. The germline V and J ends were trimmed by 5 bases and 2 bases, with 17 bases remaining between them. CDR3 nucleotides: TGCGCCAGCAGACGGACCGAGGAATCGCCCTACGAGCAGTACTTC. It yields the protein CASRRTEESPYEQYF.

Many counts were recorded for this clonotype. The J gene is TRBJ2-7, the V gene TRBV7-2; D not certain. CDR1 and CDR2 from the germline V gene are SGHTA and FQGNSA. The length of the CDR3 is 14 residues. Trimming cost V 7 bases and J 4 bases, with 17 bases left between them. CDR3 DNA sequence: TGTGCCAGCACTCAGGATCGAGAAGCTTACGAGCAGTACTTC. Protein product: CASTQDREAYEQYF.

The sample holds many counts of this clonotype. The chain has TRBV24-1 and TRBJ2-7; D gene unclear. This CDR3 spans 14 amino acids. Germline CDR1 reads KGHDR; CDR2 reads SFDVKD. V was shortened by 5 bases and J by 5 bases, with 15 bases between the two germline ends. In DNA form, the CDR3 reads TGTGCCACCAGTGCAACTTCGGCGGCCGACGAGCAGTACTTC. Translated: CATSATSAADEQYF.

This clonotype was found many times. The V call is TRBV6-2 or TRBV6-3, the J call TRBJ2-7; the match to TRBD1 covers 8 bases. Unmatched junction bases numbered 5, after V lost 0 bases and J lost 1 base. The CDR3 covers 16 residues. Germline V lookup: CDR1 MNHEY, CDR2 SVGEGT. The CDR3 DNA is TGTGCCAGCAGTTACTCAGCGGACAGGGCATCCTACGAGCAGTACTTC. Translating gives CASSYSADRASYEQYF.

The chain is built from TRBV20-1 and TRBJ1-2; TRBD1 is a possible D gene (5 bases). This CDR3 comprises 10 residues. Trimming removed 7 bases at V and 7 bases at J, with 10 bases between. The germline CDR1 and CDR2 sequences are DFQATT and SNEGSKA (reference sequence). This CDR3 is CSVDTGGYTF. The DNA of the CDR3 is TGCAGTGTTGACACAGGTGGCTACACCTTC.

On this clonotype: The junction does not match germline at one end; this may be a read error. The chain carries TRBV4-1 and TRBJ2-7; the D call may be TRBD1 or TRBD2 (5 bases each). The germline V gene has CDR1 MGHRA and CDR2 YSYEKL. The CDR3 contains 17 residues. CDR3 nucleotide sequence: TGCGCCAGCAGCCGATACACCGGGACGGCGAGCTCCTACGAGCAGTGCTTC. This sequence encodes CASSRYTGTASSYEQCF.

V is TRBV12-3 or TRBV12-4 and J is TRBJ2-5, with D uncertain. There are 16 residues in the CDR3. Deletions cut 2 bases from V and 1 base from J, with 14 bases between. The CDR3 spells CASSLTGGPLQETQYF. CDR3 coding DNA: TGTGCCAGCAGTTTAACCGGCGGTCCCCTCCAAGAGACCCAGTACTTC.

This rearrangement joins TRBV28 to TRBJ1-1; TRBD1 agrees at 8 bases. Trimming removed 8 bases from V and 2 bases from J; junction bases left unmatched: 16. This CDR3 contains 17 residues. Germline CDR1 and CDR2: MDHEN and SYDVKM. The CDR3 DNA reads TGTGCCAGCCCCCCCCTAATACACGGGACAGGTAACACTGAAGCTTTCTTT. This codes for CASPPLIHGTGNTEAFF.

This CDR3 is CASSERSNTEAFF. The CDR3 nucleotides are TGTGCCAGCAGTGAACGTAGTAACACTGAAGCTTTCTTT. The chain carries TRBV2 and TRBJ1-1, with D unresolved. V lost 2 bases and J lost 2, with 6 bases in between. Germline V lookup: CDR1 SNHLY, CDR2 FYNNEI. This CDR3 is 13 amino acids long.

This clonotype was seen ten or more times. This chain joins TRBV7-2 and TRBJ1-1; D not certain. Trimming pared 5 bases from V and 1 base from J, leaving 11 bases between. The CDR3 has 14 residues. Germline V gene data show CDR1 as SGHTA and CDR2 as FQGNSA. CDR3 sequence (DNA): TGTGCCAGCAGCGCCCGATCCTCGAACACTGAAGCTTTCTTT. This codes for CASSARSSNTEAFF.

The chain employs TRBV28 and TRBJ2-7; D tentatively fits TRBD1 or TRBD2 (5 bases each). The CDR3 sequence is 12 residues long. Deletions cut 3 bases from V and 7 bases from J, with 10 bases between. Germline assignment: CDR1 MDHEN and CDR2 SYDVKM. The CDR3: CASSFGAREQYF. CDR3 DNA: TGTGCCAGCAGTTTCGGGGCTCGAGAGCAGTACTTC.

This clonotype was detected a few times. The V gene is TRBV18, the J gene TRBJ2-7, with D perhaps matching TRBD1 (6 bases). Trimming stripped 0 bases from V and 5 bases from J, with 11 bases between. This CDR3 is built from 14 residues. The germline CDR1 and CDR2 sequences are KGHSH and LQKENI. This CDR3 is CASSPPAGVDEQYF. CDR3 coding DNA: TGTGCCAGCTCACCACCCGCAGGGGTCGACGAGCAGTACTTC.

Many counts were recorded for this clonotype. The chain couples TRBV2 to TRBJ1-5; a weak D match, TRBD1 (6 bases). Germline loops: CDR1 SNHLY, CDR2 FYNNEI. V was shortened by 6 bases and J by 0 bases, with 12 bases between the two germline ends. CDR3 length: 15 residues. The DNA of the CDR3 is TGTGCCAGCAGCGGAACAGGGTATAGCAATCAGCCCCAGCATTTT. Amino acid sequence: CASSGTGYSNQPQHF.

The rearrangement joins TRBV27 to TRBJ1-2, with a weak D call TRBD1 (5 bases). Trimming took 3 bases from V and 6 from J, leaving 23 bases between them. The CDR3 is 17 amino acids. Germline values: CDR1 MNHEY, CDR2 SMNVEV (reference sequence). CDR3 sequence: CASSFAPSLTVSDGYTF. CDR3 coding DNA: TGTGCCAGCAGTTTCGCCCCATCGTTGACAGTCAGTGATGGCTACACCTTC.

The table lists this clonotype with many counts. The rearrangement links TRBV6-1 to TRBJ1-1; TRBD1 matches at 9 bases. V lost 5 bases to trimming and J lost 7 bases; unmatched junction nucleotides: 8. The CDR3 runs to 14 residues. Germline CDR1 is MNHNS and CDR2 is SASEGT. The CDR3 DNA follows: TGTGCCAGCAGTCCCCAGACAGGGGGTTTTGAAGCTTTCTTT. Translating gives CASSPQTGGFEAFF.

There are a few counts of this clonotype. In DNA, the CDR3 is TGTGCCAGCAGCTTAGAAGCCGGGACCAATCAGCCCCAGCATTTT. It translates to CASSLEAGTNQPQHF. This sequence joins TRBV11-2 and TRBJ1-5; possibly TRBD1 for D (5 bases). The CDR3 has 15 residues. Germline V gives CDR1 SGHAT, CDR2 FQNNGV. V was trimmed by 0 bases and J by 3 bases, leaving 9 bases between them.

The chain couples TRBV6-1 to TRBJ1-5, with 7 bases fitting TRBD1. The V gene's germline CDR1 is MNHNS and CDR2 SASEGT. The CDR3 spans 14 residues. Trimming at V came to 7 bases and at J to 5 bases, leaving 8 bases not matched to a gene. CDR3 nucleotide sequence: TGTGCCAGCAATGATCCAGGGGGAGATCAGCCCCAGCATTTT. Translation gives CASNDPGGDQPQHF.

The V and J genes are TRBV15 and TRBJ2-5, with 7 bases fitting TRBD1. Looked up from germline, CDR1 is LNHNV and CDR2 is YYDKDF (reference sequence). The CDR3 sequence is 14 residues long. Losses at the gene ends were 7 bases for V and 4 bases for J; bases not matched to a gene: 9. The CDR3 spells CATTTARGTETQYF. The CDR3 nucleotides are TGTGCCACCACAACGGCCAGGGGGACAGAGACCCAGTACTTC.

Note on this clonotype: A much larger clone is a single base away; this may be a read error. The CDR3 protein is CAILDSAGGFTF. CDR3 DNA: TGTGCCATCCTCGACAGTGCTGGGGGCTTCACCTTC. The chain uses TRBV27 and TRBJ1-2; tentative D call: TRBD1 (6 bases). Germline values: CDR1 MNHEY, CDR2 SMNVEV (reference sequence). The CDR3 is 12 residues long.

The gene calls are TRBV28 and TRBJ1-2, with D perhaps matching TRBD1 (5 bases). The CDR3 consists of 13 residues. The ends were cut back, 2 bases at V and 7 bases at J, with 11 bases in the middle. Germline CDR1 MDHEN, CDR2 SYDVKM. CDR3 nucleotide sequence: TGTGCCAGCAGTTTACTCAGGGTTGGTGGCTACACCTTC. Its translation: CASSLLRVGGYTF.

This clonotype was counted only a few times. The chain employs TRBV6-1 and TRBJ1-2; D is perhaps TRBD1 (6 bases). Germline V gene sequence: CDR1 MNHNS, CDR2 SASEGT. V was cut by 7 bases and J by 1 base, with 10 bases left in between. This CDR3 has 13 amino acids. Here the CDR3 DNA reads TGTGCCAGCATCATGGACAGTAACTATGGCTACACCTTC. It yields the protein CASIMDSNYGYTF.

This clonotype has at least ten counts. V and J are TRBV6-1 and TRBJ1-1; TRBD1 is a possible D gene (6 bases). V lost 11 bases to trimming and J lost 0 bases, with 16 bases between them. The CDR3 spans 14 residues. Germline values: CDR1 MNHNS, CDR2 SASEGT. The CDR3 nucleotides read TGTGCCTCCCTGGGGGGGGCTCTGAACACTGAAGCTTTCTTT. Translating it yields CASLGGALNTEAFF.

The chain recombines TRBV13 with TRBJ2-7; 10 bases line up with TRBD1. This CDR3 has 17 amino acids. CDR1 and CDR2 from the germline V gene are PRHDT and FYEKMQ (reference sequence). After removal of 1 base from V and 2 bases from J, the junction contained 8 bases not matched to a gene. DNA of the CDR3: TGTGCCAGCAGCTTAGCCCCCTCCGGGACAGGGGCCTACGAGCAGTACTTC. This translates into CASSLAPSGTGAYEQYF.